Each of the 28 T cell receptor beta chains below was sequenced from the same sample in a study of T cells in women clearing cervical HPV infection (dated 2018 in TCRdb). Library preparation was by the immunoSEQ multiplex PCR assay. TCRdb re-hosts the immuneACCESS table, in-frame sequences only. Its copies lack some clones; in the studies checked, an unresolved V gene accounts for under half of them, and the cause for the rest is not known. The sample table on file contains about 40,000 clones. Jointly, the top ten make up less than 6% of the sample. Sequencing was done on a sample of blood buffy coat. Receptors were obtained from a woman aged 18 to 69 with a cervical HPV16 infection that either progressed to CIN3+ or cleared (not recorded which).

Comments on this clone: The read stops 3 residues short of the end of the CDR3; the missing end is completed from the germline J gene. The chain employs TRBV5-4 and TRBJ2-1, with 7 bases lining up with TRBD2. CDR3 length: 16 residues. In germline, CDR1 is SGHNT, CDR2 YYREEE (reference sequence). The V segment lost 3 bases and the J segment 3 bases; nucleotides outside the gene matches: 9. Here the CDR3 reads CASSSSGMIVYNEQFF. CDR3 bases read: TGTGCCAGCAGCTCCAGCGGGATGATCGTCTACAATGAG.

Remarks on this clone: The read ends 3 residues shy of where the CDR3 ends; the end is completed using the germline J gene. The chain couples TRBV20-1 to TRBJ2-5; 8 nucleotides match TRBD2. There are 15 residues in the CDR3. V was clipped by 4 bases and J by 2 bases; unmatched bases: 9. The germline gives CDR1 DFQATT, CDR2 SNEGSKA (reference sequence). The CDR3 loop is CSAMDGLAPQETQYF. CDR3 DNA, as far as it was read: TGCAGTGCTATGGATGGACTAGCCCCACAAGAGACC.

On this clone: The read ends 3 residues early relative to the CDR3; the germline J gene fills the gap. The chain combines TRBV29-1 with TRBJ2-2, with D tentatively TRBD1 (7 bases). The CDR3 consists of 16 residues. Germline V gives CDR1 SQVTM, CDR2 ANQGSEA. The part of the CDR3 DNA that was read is TGCAGCGTTCGAACCCCACAGGGGCGGGATAATGAAAAG. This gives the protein CSVRTPQGRDNEK. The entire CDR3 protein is CSVRTPQGRDNEKLFF.

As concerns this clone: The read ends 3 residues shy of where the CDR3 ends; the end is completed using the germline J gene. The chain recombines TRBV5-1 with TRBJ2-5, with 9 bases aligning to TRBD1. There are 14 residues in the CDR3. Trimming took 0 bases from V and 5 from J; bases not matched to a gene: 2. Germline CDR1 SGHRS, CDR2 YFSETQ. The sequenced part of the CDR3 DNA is TGCGCCAGCAGCTTGGGACAGGGGGTCGAGACC. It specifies CASSLGQGVET. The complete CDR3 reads CASSLGQGVETQYF.

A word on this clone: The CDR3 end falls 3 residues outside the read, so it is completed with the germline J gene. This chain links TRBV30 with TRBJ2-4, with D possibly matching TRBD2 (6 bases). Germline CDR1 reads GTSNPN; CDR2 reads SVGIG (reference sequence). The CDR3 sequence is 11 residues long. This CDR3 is CAWSLDYGQYF. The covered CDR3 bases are TGTGCCTGGAGTTTGGACTATGGT.

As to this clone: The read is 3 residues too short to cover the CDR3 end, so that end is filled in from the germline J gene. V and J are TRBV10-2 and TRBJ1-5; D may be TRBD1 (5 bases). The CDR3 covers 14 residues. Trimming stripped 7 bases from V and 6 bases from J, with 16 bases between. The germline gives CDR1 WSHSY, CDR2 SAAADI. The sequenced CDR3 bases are TGCGCCAGCAAGGTAGGGGTGGACGGTCAGCCC. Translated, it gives CASKVGVDGQP. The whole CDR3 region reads CASKVGVDGQPQHF.

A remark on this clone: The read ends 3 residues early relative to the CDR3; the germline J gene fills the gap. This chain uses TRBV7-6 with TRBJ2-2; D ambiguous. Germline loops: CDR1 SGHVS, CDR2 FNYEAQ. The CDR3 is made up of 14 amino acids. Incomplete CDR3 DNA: TGTGCCAGCAGCCTAATTACAACTAATGAAAAG. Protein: CASSLITTNEK. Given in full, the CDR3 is CASSLITTNEKLFF.

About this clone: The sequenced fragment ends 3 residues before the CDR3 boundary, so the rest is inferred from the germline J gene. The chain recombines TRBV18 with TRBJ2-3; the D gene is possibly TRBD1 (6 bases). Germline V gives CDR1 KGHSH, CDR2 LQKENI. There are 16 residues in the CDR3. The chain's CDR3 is CASSPARAGDNQPQYF. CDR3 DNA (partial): TGTGCCAGCTCACCGGCCCGGGCAGGGGACAATCAGCCG. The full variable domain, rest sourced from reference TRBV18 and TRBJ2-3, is NAGVMQNPRHLVRRRGQEARLRCSPMKGHSHVYWYRQLPEEGLKFMVYLQKENIIDESGMPKERFSAEFPKEGPSILRIQQVVRGDSAAYFCASSPARAGDNQPQYFGPGTRLTVL.

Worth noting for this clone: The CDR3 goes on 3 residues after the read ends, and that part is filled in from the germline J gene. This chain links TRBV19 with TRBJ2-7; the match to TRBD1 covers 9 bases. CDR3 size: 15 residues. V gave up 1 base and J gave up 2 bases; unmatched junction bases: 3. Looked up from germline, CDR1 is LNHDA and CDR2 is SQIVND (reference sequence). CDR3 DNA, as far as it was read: TGTGCCAGTAGTATAGTGGGGACAGGGCCCTACGAG. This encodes CASSIVGTGPYE. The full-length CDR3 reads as CASSIVGTGPYEQYF.

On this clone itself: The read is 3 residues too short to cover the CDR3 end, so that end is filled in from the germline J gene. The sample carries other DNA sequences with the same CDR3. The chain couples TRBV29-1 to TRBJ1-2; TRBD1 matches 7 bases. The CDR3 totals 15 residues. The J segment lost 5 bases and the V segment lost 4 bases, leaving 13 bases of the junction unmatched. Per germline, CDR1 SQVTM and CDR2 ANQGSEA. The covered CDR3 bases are TGCAGCGTTGTAACAGGGGCCTTGGGGCAATATGGC. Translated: CSVVTGALGQYG. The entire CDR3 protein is CSVVTGALGQYGYTF.

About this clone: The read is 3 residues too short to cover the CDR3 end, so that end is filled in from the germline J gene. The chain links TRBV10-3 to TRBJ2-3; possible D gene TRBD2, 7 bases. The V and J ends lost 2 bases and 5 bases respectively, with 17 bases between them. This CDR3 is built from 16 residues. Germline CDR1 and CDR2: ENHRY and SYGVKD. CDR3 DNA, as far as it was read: TGTGCCATCAGTGAGACCCCGGGGAGGGGGGGAGATACG. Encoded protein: CAISETPGRGGDT. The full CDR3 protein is CAISETPGRGGDTQYF.

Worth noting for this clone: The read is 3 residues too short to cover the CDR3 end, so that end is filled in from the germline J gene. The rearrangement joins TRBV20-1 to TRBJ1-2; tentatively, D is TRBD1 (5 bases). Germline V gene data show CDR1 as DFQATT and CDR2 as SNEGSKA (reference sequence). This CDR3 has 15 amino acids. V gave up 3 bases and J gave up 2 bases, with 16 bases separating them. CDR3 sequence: CSARLTGSGNYGYTF. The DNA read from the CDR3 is TGCAGTGCTAGGCTTACAGGTTCGGGAAACTATGGC.

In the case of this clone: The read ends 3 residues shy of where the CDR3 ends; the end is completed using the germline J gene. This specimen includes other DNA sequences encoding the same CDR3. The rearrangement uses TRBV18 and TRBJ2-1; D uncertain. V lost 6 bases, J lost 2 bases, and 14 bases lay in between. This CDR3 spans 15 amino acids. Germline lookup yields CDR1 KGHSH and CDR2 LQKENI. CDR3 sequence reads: CASSPGSSPYNEQFF. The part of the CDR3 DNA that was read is TGTGCCAGCTCCCCCGGTTCATCCCCCTACAATGAG.

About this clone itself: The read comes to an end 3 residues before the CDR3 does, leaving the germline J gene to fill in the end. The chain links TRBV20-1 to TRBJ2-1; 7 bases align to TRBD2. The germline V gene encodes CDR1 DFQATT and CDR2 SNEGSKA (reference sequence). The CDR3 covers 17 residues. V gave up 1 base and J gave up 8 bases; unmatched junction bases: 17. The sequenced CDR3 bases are TGCAGTGCTAGAGTGGGGCCCTCAGCGGGACGCTTGGATGAG. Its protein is CSARVGPSAGRLDE. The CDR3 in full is CSARVGPSAGRLDEQFF.

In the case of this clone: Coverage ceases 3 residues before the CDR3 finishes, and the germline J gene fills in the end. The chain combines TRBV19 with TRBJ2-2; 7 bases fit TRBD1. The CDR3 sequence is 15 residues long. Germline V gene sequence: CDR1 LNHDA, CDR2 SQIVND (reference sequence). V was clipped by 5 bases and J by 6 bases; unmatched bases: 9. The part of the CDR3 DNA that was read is TGTGCCAGTAGTGGGCTTGAAAGGGGGCCCGGGGAG. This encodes CASSGLERGPGE. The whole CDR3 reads CASSGLERGPGELFF.

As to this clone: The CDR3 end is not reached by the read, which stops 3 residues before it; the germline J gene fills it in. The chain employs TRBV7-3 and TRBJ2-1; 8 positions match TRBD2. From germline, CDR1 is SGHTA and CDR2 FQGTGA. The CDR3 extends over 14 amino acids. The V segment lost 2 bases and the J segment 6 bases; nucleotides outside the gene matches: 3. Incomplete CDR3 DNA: TGTGCCAGCAGCTTAGTAGCGGGGCCCAATGAG. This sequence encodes CASSLVAGPNE. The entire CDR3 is CASSLVAGPNEQFF.

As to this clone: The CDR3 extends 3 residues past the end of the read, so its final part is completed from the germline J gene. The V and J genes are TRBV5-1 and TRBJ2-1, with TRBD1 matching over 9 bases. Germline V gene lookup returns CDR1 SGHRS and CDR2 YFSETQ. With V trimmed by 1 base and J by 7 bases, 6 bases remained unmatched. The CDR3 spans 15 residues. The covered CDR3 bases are TGCGCCAGCAGCTTGCGGGACAGGGATGGAAATGAG. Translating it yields CASSLRDRDGNE. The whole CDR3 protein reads CASSLRDRDGNEQFF.

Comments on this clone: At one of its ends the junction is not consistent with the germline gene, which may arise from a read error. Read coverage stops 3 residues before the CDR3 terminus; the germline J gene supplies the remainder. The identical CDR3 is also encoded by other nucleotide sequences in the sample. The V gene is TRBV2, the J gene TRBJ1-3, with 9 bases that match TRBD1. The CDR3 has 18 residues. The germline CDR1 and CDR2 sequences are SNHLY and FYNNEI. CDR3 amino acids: CASSSTQQGASSGNTIYF. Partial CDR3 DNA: TGTGCCAGCAGTTCAACCCAACAGGGGGCTAGCTCTGGAAACACA.

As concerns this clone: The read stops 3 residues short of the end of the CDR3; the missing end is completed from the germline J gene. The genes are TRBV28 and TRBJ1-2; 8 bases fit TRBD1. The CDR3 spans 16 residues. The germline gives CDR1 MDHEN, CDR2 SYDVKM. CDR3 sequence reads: CASSSPIRDRKGDYTF. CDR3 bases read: TGTGCCAGCAGTTCTCCCATCCGGGACAGGAAAGGGGAC.

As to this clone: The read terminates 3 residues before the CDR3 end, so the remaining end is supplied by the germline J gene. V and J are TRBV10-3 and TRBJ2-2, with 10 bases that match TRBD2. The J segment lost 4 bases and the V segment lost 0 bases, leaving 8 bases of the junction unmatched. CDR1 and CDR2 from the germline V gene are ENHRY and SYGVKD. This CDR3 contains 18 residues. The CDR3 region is CAISESRLAGVFTGELFF. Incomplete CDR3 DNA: TGTGCCATCAGTGAGTCGAGGCTAGCGGGAGTATTCACCGGGGAG.

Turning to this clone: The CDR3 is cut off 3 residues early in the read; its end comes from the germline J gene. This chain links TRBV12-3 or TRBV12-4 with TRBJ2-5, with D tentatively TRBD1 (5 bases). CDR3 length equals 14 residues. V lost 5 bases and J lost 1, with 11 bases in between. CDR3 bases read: TGTGCCAGCAGTACCGGACATCTCCAAGAGACC. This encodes CASSTGHLQET. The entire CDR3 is CASSTGHLQETQYF.

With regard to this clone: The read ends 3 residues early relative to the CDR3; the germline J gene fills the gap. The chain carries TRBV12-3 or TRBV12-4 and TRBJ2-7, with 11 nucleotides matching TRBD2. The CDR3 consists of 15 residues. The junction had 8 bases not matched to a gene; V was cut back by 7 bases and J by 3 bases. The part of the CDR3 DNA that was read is TGTGCCAGCACCGAGACTAGCGGGACGTTCTACGAG. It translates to CASTETSGTFYE. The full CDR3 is CASTETSGTFYEQYF.

The CDR3 protein is CARPPGVGAKNIQYF. CDR3 DNA (partial): TGTGCCAGGCCCCCGGGGGTTGGAGCCAAAAACATT. The V and J genes are TRBV28 and TRBJ2-4, with D maybe TRBD2 (6 bases). The read terminates 3 residues before the CDR3 end, so the remaining end is supplied by the germline J gene. The CDR3 has 15 residues. The germline CDR1 and CDR2 sequences are MDHEN and SYDVKM. Trimming removed 9 bases from V and 0 bases from J, with 15 bases in between.

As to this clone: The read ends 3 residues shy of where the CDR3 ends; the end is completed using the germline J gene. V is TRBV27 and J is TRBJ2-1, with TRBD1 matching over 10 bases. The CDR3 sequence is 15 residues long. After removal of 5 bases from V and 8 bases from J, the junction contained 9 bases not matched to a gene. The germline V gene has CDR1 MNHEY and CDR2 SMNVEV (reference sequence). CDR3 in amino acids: CASSPGTGEEDEQFF. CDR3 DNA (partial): TGTGCCAGCAGTCCAGGGACAGGGGAAGAGGATGAG.

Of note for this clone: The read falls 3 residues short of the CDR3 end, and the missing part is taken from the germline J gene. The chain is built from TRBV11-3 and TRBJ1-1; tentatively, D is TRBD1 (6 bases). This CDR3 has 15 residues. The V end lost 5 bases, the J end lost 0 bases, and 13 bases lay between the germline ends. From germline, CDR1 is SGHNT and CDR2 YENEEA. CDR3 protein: CASSNRAELNTEAFF. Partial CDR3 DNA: TGTGCCAGCAGCAACAGGGCGGAACTGAACACTGAA.

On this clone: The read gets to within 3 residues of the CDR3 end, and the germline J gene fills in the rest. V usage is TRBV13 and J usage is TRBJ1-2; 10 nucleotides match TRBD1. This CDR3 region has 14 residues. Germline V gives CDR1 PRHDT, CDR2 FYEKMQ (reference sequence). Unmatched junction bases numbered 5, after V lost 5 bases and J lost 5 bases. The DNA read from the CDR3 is TGTGCCAGCAGCCCAGGACAGGGGGATTATGGC. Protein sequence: CASSPGQGDYG. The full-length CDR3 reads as CASSPGQGDYGYTF.

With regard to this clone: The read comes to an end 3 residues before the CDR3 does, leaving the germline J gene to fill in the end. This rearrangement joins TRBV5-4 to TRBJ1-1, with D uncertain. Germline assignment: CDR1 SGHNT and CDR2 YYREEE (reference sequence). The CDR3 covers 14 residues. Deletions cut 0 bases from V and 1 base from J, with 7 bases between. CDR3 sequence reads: CASSLESGNTEAFF. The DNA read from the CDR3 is TGTGCCAGCAGCTTGGAATCAGGGAACACTGAA.

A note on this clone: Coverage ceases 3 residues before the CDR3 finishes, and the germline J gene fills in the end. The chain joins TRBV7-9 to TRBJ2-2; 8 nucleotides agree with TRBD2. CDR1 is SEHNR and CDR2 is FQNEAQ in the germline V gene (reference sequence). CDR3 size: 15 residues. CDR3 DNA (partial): TGTGCCAGCGGGAGCGGGGGCATCGGTAATGAAAAG. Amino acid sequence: CASGSGGIGNEK. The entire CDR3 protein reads CASGSGGIGNEKLFF.